The clone carrying this TCR beta chain has ten or more counts. Its antigen is undetermined. This specimen comes from a study of T-cell reconstitution after alpha-beta-depleted transplantation in children. The V end was cut by 3 bases, the J end by 0 bases, with 15 bases between. The germline V gene has CDR1 LGHNA and CDR2 YNFKEQ. The CDR3 sequence is 16 residues long. Researchers prepared the TCRbeta library using unique molecular identifiers, the study reports. A single record per CDR3 protein comes from TCRdb applying MiXCR to the PCR reads. The sample contains 550,000 to 800,000 distinct CDR3 sequences, under 15% of which appear only once. The study's findings and limits: T-cell numbers and diversity, one year after transplant, stemmed largely from T cells that were newly produced. Expanded graft clones, several hundred of them, were reportedly the source of alpha-beta T cells about two months after transplant.

Source: PBMCs, taken before TCRalphabeta/CD19-depleted stem cell transplant. The V and J genes are TRBV4-2 and TRBJ2-7; weak D call: TRBD2 (6 bases). The origin of this receptor is a girl aged 2 to 10 with congenital amegakaryocytic thrombocytopenia, due to receive a stem cell transplant. Here the CDR3 DNA reads TGTGCCAGCAGCCAGGGTCGGACTACAACCTCCTACGAGCAGTACTTC. Protein product: CASSQGRTTTSYEQYF.